This T cell receptor beta chain was found in a study of patients and donors after allogeneic stem cell transplantation. J lost 2 bases, V lost 7 bases, and 8 bases had no gene match. Germline CDR1 and CDR2: MNHEY and SVGEGT. The CDR3 contains 15 residues. TCRdb reprocessed the RT-PCR reads via MiXCR and lists one record per CDR3 protein. The sample includes about 110,000 distinct CDR3 sequences, approximately 40% of them seen just once. The genes are TRBV6-2 or TRBV6-3 and TRBJ1-5; 7 bases line up with TRBD1. The receptor was isolated from a human donor who was either an allogeneic HSCT recipient or a stem cell or donor lymphocyte infusion donor (not recorded which). It is not recorded whose cells these are; they may come from a transplant donor. The sequenced sample was blood, either unsorted or a sorted T cell fraction (not recorded which). For the CDR3, the DNA is TGTGCCAGCAAAGCAGACAGGGATCGCAATCAGCCCCAGCATTTT. This gives the protein CASKADRDRNQPQHF.